These T cell receptor beta chains were read from a single sample in a study of shared clonotypes between healthy human individuals. Repertoires were generated with immunoSEQ multiplex PCR, while TCRdb's copy carries only in-frame clones and drops some. The profile shows some 1 million clones, more than 65% of them singletons. Sequenced material: memory CD4+ T cells sorted from blood. The receptors were gathered from a man between 18 and 29 years old in good health. Each CDR3 is given with its conserved first and last residue. Each record gives: J gene, clone size, V gene, D gene, CDR3 DNA, CDR3 protein. The D gene is left open where the match is weak. Not every row has a clone size; where given, it reads once, few, many or a size class.

>TRBJ2-7|-|TRBV27|-
TGTGCCAGCAGTTTTTCGGGGGAGAGCTCCTACGAGCAGTACTTC
CASSFSGESSYEQYF
>TRBJ2-3|-|TRBV7-2|TRBD2
TGTGCCAGCAGCTTAGAGAGGGCGGGAGGCAAAGGAGATACGCAGTATTTT
CASSLERAGGKGDTQYF
>TRBJ2-3|-|TRBV7-8|-
TGTGCCAGCAGCCGTGGACAGACCTTCACAGATACGCAGTATTTT
CASSRGQTFTDTQYF
>TRBJ1-1|few|TRBV29-1|-
TGCAGCGTTGAAGATTCTCTGTCCTTT
CSVEDSLSF
>TRBJ2-5|-|TRBV7-6|-
TGTGCCAGCAGCACCCGGGGACAACCTGGAGGGGAGACCCAGTACTTC
CASSTRGQPGGETQYF
>TRBJ1-2|-|TRBV4-1|-
TGCGCCAGCAGCCAAGATGAGTCAGTAAACTATGGCTACACCTTC
CASSQDESVNYGYTF
>TRBJ2-3|few|TRBV5-1|TRBD2
TGCGCCAGCAGCTTGGCCACTAGCGGGAGCACAGATACGCAGTATTTT
CASSLATSGSTDTQYF
>TRBJ1-2|few|TRBV5-1|-
TGCGCCAGCAGCCCGGGGACCGGGCAGGCACCTAACTATGGCTACACCTTC
CASSPGTGQAPNYGYTF
>TRBJ1-2|-|TRBV4-3|-
TGCGCCAGCAGCCAAGTCCAGAGGGAAGGAAATGGCTACACCTTC
CASSQVQREGNGYTF
>TRBJ1-1|-|TRBV4-1|-
TGCGCCAGCAGCCAATTCACAGGACCCGCGAACACTGAAGCTTTCTTT
CASSQFTGPANTEAFF
>TRBJ2-4|-|TRBV19|-
TGTGCCAGTAGTAATTCCGGGGGCATTCAGTACTTC
CASSNSGGIQYF
>TRBJ2-3|-|TRBV25-1|-
TGTGCCATTCAGACGGGGATAAGCACAGATACGCAGTATTTT
CAIQTGISTDTQYF
>TRBJ1-2|-|TRBV5-6|-
TGTGCCAGCAGCTCGCCGACAACCTCCTATGGCTACACCTTC
CASSSPTTSYGYTF
>TRBJ2-7|-|TRBV27|TRBD1
TGTGCCAGCAGTAAAAACAAAACGCCGGGACAGGGCTCCTACGAGCAGTACTTC
CASSKNKTPGQGSYEQYF
>TRBJ1-4|-|TRBV5-4|TRBD1
TGTGCCAGCAGCTACCAGACAGGGCATGTCTCCTTT
CASSYQTGHVSF
>TRBJ2-7|few|TRBV28|TRBD1
TGTGCCAGCAGTTTGGGGGGACAGGGGGCTACCCCCTACGAGCAGTACTTC
CASSLGGQGATPYEQYF
>TRBJ1-4|-|TRBV5-8|-
TGTGCCAGCAGCTTTGGACACGGGAGGGAAAAACTGTTTTTT
CASSFGHGREKLFF
>TRBJ1-2|-|TRBV7-9|-
TGTGCCAGCAGCTCCCTCCTGGACACCTATGGCTACACCTTC
CASSSLLDTYGYTF
>TRBJ1-3|-|TRBV5-1|-
TGCGCCTCCCGGACTGGTTCTGGAAACACCATATATTTT
CASRTGSGNTIYF
>TRBJ1-4|-|TRBV18|TRBD1
TGTGCCAGCTCAATATCTCCCGGGACAGGGAATGAAAAACTGTTTTTT
CASSISPGTGNEKLFF
>TRBJ2-7|-|TRBV6-4|-
TGTGCCAGCTCTCCCTTCTGGGGGGCCCACGAGCAGTACTTC
CASSPFWGAHEQYF
>TRBJ2-7|-|TRBV25-1|TRBD1
TGTGCCAGCAGTGAATTCGGGACAGGACGCTACGAGCAGTACTTC
CASSEFGTGRYEQYF
>TRBJ2-3|few|TRBV5-1|TRBD2
TGCGCCAGCAGCCAAATAGCGGGAGAAGGGACAGATACGCAGTATTTT
CASSQIAGEGTDTQYF
>TRBJ1-1|-|TRBV6-5|-
TGTGCCAGCAGTTACTCAGGGCAGGGTGCTTTCTTT
CASSYSGQGAFF
>TRBJ1-1|-|TRBV18|-
TGTGCCAGCTCGCTGGACAGGAACACTGAAGCTTTCTTT
CASSLDRNTEAFF
>TRBJ1-2|-|TRBV18|TRBD1
TGTGCCAGCTCACCTCGACAGACAGGGGACTATGGCTACACCTTC
CASSPRQTGDYGYTF
>TRBJ2-2|-|TRBV6-1|TRBD2
TGTGCCAGCAGTGAAGCGGGAGGGACCACCGGGGAGCTGTTTTTT
CASSEAGGTTGELFF
>TRBJ2-4|-|TRBV7-3|TRBD2
TGTGCCAGCAGCTCAAGTGGGAGGGCCGCCAAAAACATTCAGTACTTC
CASSSSGRAAKNIQYF
>TRBJ1-1|-|TRBV4-1|-
TGCGCCAGCAGCCAAGACCGGGGTAGGACTGAAGCTTTCTTT
CASSQDRGRTEAFF
>TRBJ1-1|-|TRBV6-1|-
TGTGCCAGCAAGTTTCGGTTAGGCACTGAAGCTTTCTTT
CASKFRLGTEAFF
>TRBJ1-3|few|TRBV7-8|-
TGTGCCAGCAGCCCCACAGGGTACGGTGGAAACACCATATATTTT
CASSPTGYGGNTIYF
>TRBJ2-7|-|TRBV28|TRBD1
TGTGCCAGCAGCTCCCCCCCCTCCGGGACAGGGGACAAGCAGTACTTC
CASSSPPSGTGDKQYF
>TRBJ2-3|-|TRBV7-8|TRBD2
TGTGCCAGCAGCCGCGCGGGGGGGGCAAAGGCGGATACGCAGTATTTT
CASSRAGGAKADTQYF
>TRBJ2-3|-|TRBV7-6|TRBD2
TGTGCCAGCAGCTTCTACGGACTAGCGGGAGATACGCAGTATTTT
CASSFYGLAGDTQYF
>TRBJ1-2|-|TRBV19|-
TGTGCCAGTAGCGAAGGGGGTTACCCAGGGGGCTACACCTTC
CASSEGGYPGGYTF
>TRBJ1-5|-|TRBV19|-
TGTGCCAGTAGCGGACAGTATAGCAATCAGCCCCAGCATTTT
CASSGQYSNQPQHF
>TRBJ2-2|-|TRBV30|-
TGTGCCTGGAGTGTACCCACAACTACAGCCCCCGGGGAGCTGTTTTTT
CAWSVPTTTAPGELFF
>TRBJ2-7|-|TRBV10-3|-
TGTGCCATCAGTGAGTCGACACAGAACTCCTACGAGCAGTACTTC
CAISESTQNSYEQYF
>TRBJ2-7|-|TRBV7-2|TRBD2
TGTGCCAGCAGCTCACTAGCGGGGTTATACGAGCAGTACTTC
CASSSLAGLYEQYF
>TRBJ2-1|-|TRBV10-1|TRBD2
TGCGCCAGCAGTGAGCAAAGCGGGAGCTCCTACAATGAGCAGTTCTTC
CASSEQSGSSYNEQFF
>TRBJ2-5|-|TRBV5-4|TRBD2
TGTGCCAGCAGCTTGGCCGGGAGGGCCGGGGAGCAGTACTTC
CASSLAGRAGEQYF
>TRBJ1-1|-|TRBV6-1|-
TGTGCCAGCAGTGACCTAAGGGGCACTGAAGCTTTCTTT
CASSDLRGTEAFF
>TRBJ2-7|-|TRBV4-1|-
TGCGCCAGCAGCCCGTTGGGCGGACAGAACTACGAGCAGTACTTC
CASSPLGGQNYEQYF
>TRBJ2-3|once|TRBV9|-
TGTGCCAGCAGCGTAGCGGTCACAGATACGCAGTATTTT
CASSVAVTDTQYF
>TRBJ2-7|-|TRBV7-2|TRBD1
TGTGCCAGCAGCTTAGTAGGGACAGACTCCTACGAGCAGTACTTC
CASSLVGTDSYEQYF
>TRBJ1-4|-|TRBV27|-
TGTGCCAGCAGTTCCATTTTGTTTGTAGGGAGGGGTGAAAAACTGTTTTTT
CASSSILFVGRGEKLFF
>TRBJ2-5|-|TRBV6-1|-
TGTGCCAGCAGTGAAACCCCCTCTAAGACCCAGTACTTC
CASSETPSKTQYF
>TRBJ2-7|-|TRBV28|-
TGTGCCAGCGAGGGCTACTACGAGCAGTACTTC
CASEGYYEQYF
>TRBJ2-3|-|TRBV27|-
TGTGCCAGCAGCCCGGGGTTCAGGGGAACAGATACGCAGTATTTT
CASSPGFRGTDTQYF
>TRBJ2-7|once|TRBV30|TRBD1
TGTGCCTGGCAGACAGGGGGCTCGATTTACGAGCAGTACTTC
CAWQTGGSIYEQYF
>TRBJ2-1|-|TRBV6-1|-
TGTGCCAGTGGCGAGCAGTTCTTC
CASGEQFF
>TRBJ2-1|-|TRBV5-1|TRBD2
TGCGCCAGCAGCATGGGGTCAGCGGGAGGGGCTGAGCAGTTCTTC
CASSMGSAGGAEQFF
>TRBJ2-1|-|TRBV4-1|-
TGCGCCAGCAGCCAAGTTGGGAACCTTCTTTACAATGAGCAGTTCTTC
CASSQVGNLLYNEQFF
>TRBJ2-3|-|TRBV13|-
TGTGCCAGCAGCTTCCAGGGGACAGATACGCAGTATTTT
CASSFQGTDTQYF
>TRBJ1-1|-|TRBV7-9|-
TGTGCCAGCAGCTTAGAAGGAGTCACTGAAGCTTTCTTT
CASSLEGVTEAFF
>TRBJ1-5|-|TRBV18|TRBD1
TGTGCCAGCTCACCACTGACAGGGGACAATCAGCCCCAGCATTTT
CASSPLTGDNQPQHF
>TRBJ2-7|-|TRBV30|-
TGTGCCGGGGGACTCGGCGGTCTCGGGCTGGGAGAGCAGTACTTC
CAGGLGGLGLGEQYF